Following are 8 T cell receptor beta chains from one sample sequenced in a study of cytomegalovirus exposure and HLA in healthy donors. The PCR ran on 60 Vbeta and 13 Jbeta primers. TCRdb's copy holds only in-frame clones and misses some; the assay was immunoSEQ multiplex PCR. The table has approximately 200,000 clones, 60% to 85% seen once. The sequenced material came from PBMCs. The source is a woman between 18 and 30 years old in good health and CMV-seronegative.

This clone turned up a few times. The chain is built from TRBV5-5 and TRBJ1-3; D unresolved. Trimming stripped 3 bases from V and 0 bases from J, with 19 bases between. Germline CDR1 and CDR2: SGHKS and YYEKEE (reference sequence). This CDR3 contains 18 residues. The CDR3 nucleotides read TGTGCCAGCAGCTCGTCTGTCCCAACTCTACCCTCTGGAAACACCATATATTTT. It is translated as CASSSSVPTLPSGNTIYF.

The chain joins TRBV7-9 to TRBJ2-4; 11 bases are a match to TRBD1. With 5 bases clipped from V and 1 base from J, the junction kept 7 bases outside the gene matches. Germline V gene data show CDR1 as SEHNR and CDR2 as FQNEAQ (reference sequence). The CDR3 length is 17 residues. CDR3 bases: TGTGCCAGCAGCAAAGGACAGGGGGCGGGCGCCAAAAACATTCAGTACTTC. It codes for CASSKGQGAGAKNIQYF.

The CDR3 spells CSVTTQNTEAFF. CDR3 in DNA: TGCAGCGTAACCACACAGAACACTGAAGCTTTCTTT. The rearrangement uses TRBV29-1 and TRBJ1-1; D ambiguous. Germline lookup yields CDR1 SQVTM and CDR2 ANQGSEA. This CDR3 is built from 12 residues. Trimming removed 6 bases from V and 1 base from J, with 9 bases in between.

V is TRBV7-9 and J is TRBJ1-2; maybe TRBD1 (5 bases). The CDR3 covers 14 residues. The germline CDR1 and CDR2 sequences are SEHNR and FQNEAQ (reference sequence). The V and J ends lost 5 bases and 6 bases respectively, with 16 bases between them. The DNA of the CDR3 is TGTGCCAGCAGCCCCCTGAGCAGGGAACATGGCTACACCTTC. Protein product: CASSPLSREHGYTF.

Here the CDR3 reads CASSVVPGRETQYF. The CDR3, as DNA: TGTGCCAGCAGCGTAGTCCCAGGAAGGGAGACCCAGTACTTC. V and J are TRBV9 and TRBJ2-5; D unclear. This CDR3 has 14 residues. CDR1 is SGDLS, CDR2 YYNGEE, per germline. V was pared by 0 bases and J by 5 bases, with 11 bases between.

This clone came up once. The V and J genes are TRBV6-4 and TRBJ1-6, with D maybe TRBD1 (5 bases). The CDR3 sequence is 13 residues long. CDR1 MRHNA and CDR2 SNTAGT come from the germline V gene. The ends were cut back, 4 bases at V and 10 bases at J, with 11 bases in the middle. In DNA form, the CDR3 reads TGTGCCAGCAGTGCCAGGGATAGGTCACCCCTCCACTTT. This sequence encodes CASSARDRSPLHF.

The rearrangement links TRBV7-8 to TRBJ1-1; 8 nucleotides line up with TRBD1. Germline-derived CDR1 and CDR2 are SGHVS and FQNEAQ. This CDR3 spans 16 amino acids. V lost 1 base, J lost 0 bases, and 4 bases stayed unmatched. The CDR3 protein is CASSLVTGAMNTEAFF. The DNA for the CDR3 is TGTGCCAGCAGCTTAGTGACAGGGGCGATGAACACTGAAGCTTTCTTT.

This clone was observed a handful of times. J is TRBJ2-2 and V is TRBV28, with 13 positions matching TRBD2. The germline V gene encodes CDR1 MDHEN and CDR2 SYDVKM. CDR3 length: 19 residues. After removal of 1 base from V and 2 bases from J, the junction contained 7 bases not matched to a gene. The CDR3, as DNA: TGTGCCAGCAGTTTATCCCTGACTAGCGGGAGGTACAACACCGGGGAGCTGTTTTTT. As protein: CASSLSLTSGRYNTGELFF. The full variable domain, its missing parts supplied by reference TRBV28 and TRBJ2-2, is DVKVTQSSRYLVKRTGEKVFLECVQDMDHENMFWYRQDPGLGLRLIYFSYDVKMKEKGDIPEGYSVSREKKERFSLILESASTNQTSMYLCASSLSLTSGRYNTGELFFGEGSRLTVL.